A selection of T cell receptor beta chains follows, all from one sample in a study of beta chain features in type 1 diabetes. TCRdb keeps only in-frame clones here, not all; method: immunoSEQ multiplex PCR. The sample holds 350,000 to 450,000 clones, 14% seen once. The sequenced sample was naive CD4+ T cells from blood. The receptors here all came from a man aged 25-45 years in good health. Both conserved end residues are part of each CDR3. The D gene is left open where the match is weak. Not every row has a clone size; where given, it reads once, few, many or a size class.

DNA: TGTGCCAGCAGCTTACTAGCGGGGATCTGGAGGTTCTTC
CDR3: CASSLLAGIWRFF
J: TRBJ2-1
size: NA
D: TRBD2
V: TRBV7-9

DNA: TGTGCCAGCAGCTTAGAAGACAGCAAAGTCTACGAGCAGTACTTC
CDR3: CASSLEDSKVYEQYF
J: TRBJ2-7
size: NA
D: NA
V: TRBV7-6

DNA: TGCGCCAGCAGCCAAGCTCTCGGGACTAGCTCCGATGAGCAGTTCTTC
CDR3: CASSQALGTSSDEQFF
J: TRBJ2-1
size: NA
D: TRBD2
V: TRBV4-3

DNA: TGCGCCAGCAGTCGGACTAGCGGGTACAATGAGCAGTTCTTC
CDR3: CASSRTSGYNEQFF
J: TRBJ2-1
size: NA
D: TRBD2
V: TRBV4-3

DNA: TGTGCCAGCAGTTTAGAGGTCCTAGCGGGAGGGCCTCTCAATGAGCAGTTCTTC
CDR3: CASSLEVLAGGPLNEQFF
J: TRBJ2-1
size: NA
D: TRBD2
V: TRBV27

DNA: TGTGCCAGCAGCAGCATGCACCGGAACTCTGGGGCCAACGTCCTGACTTTC
CDR3: CASSSMHRNSGANVLTF
J: TRBJ2-6
size: few
D: NA
V: TRBV5-4

DNA: TGTGCCTGGAGTCCAGGCCGGGAAGCTTTCTTT
CDR3: CAWSPGREAFF
J: TRBJ1-1
size: NA
D: NA
V: TRBV30

DNA: TGTGCCAGCAGTCCACTAGCGGGGAACAATGAGCAGTTCTTC
CDR3: CASSPLAGNNEQFF
J: TRBJ2-1
size: NA
D: TRBD2
V: TRBV25-1

DNA: TGTGCCAGCAGCGTGCTGGGACAGGGTGAAGCTTTCTTT
CDR3: CASSVLGQGEAFF
J: TRBJ1-1
size: NA
D: TRBD1
V: TRBV9

DNA: TGTGCCAGCTCACCACGTGGAAACCTCGCCTACGAGCAGTACTTC
CDR3: CASSPRGNLAYEQYF
J: TRBJ2-7
size: NA
D: NA
V: TRBV18

DNA: TGCGCCAGCAGCCAGGACTTCAGGGGTGCTAATGAAAAACTGTTTTTT
CDR3: CASSQDFRGANEKLFF
J: TRBJ1-4
size: NA
D: NA
V: TRBV4-1

DNA: TGTGCCAGCTCACCACCTCAGAAGACCCAGTACTTC
CDR3: CASSPPQKTQYF
J: TRBJ2-5
size: few
D: NA
V: TRBV18

DNA: TGTGCCAGCAGCCCTCCGGGACTCGGCACAGATACGCAGTATTTT
CDR3: CASSPPGLGTDTQYF
J: TRBJ2-3
size: few
D: NA
V: TRBV14

DNA: TGTGCCAGCAGCTCCCGACAGGGAAGTCAGCCCCAGCATTTT
CDR3: CASSSRQGSQPQHF
J: TRBJ1-5
size: NA
D: TRBD1
V: TRBV7-2

DNA: TGTGCCAGTAGTATGGTGGGCACTCAAGGTCCCCTGGAGCAGTACTTC
CDR3: CASSMVGTQGPLEQYF
J: TRBJ2-7
size: NA
D: NA
V: TRBV19

DNA: TGTGCCAGCAGCACACTAGGACTCGTTGGCAATGAGCAGTTCTTC
CDR3: CASSTLGLVGNEQFF
J: TRBJ2-1
size: NA
D: NA
V: TRBV9

DNA: TGCAGTTCCCGGGACCTCACTGAAGCTTTCTTT
CDR3: CSSRDLTEAFF
J: TRBJ1-1
size: NA
D: NA
V: TRBV20-1

DNA: TGTGCCAGCAGCCCCCGGCGGGGGAATACGCAGTATTTT
CDR3: CASSPRRGNTQYF
J: TRBJ2-3
size: NA
D: TRBD2
V: TRBV7-9

DNA: TGTGCCAGCAGTCGAAACAGGGGGCGGTCTGGCTACACCTTC
CDR3: CASSRNRGRSGYTF
J: TRBJ1-2
size: NA
D: TRBD1
V: TRBV6-5